The rows below give T cell receptor beta chains drawn from one sample of a study of T cells in Graves' hyperthyroidism and ophthalmopathy. TCRdb processed the multiplex PCR reads anew with MiXCR; each CDR3 protein has one entry. The sample lists hundreds of thousands of distinct CDR3 sequences, approximately 14% seen once, with around 9.6% in the top ten. Sequencing was carried out using blood. These receptors all come from a woman between 18 and 30 years old with Graves' hyperthyroidism. The CDR3 runs from the conserved cysteine through the conserved F or W. D genes are given only for firm matches. Size is stated for part of the rows, as once, few or many counts, or as a class when the clone is expanded.

v_gene	j_gene	abundance	d_gene	CDR3nt	CDR3aa
TRBV10-1	TRBJ1-1	few	-	TGCGCCAGCAGTGACCTCGGGGACTACACTGAAGCTTTCTTT	CASSDLGDYTEAFF
TRBV7-9	TRBJ2-2	-	-	TGTGCCAGCAGCCCAAAGTCTGTCGGGGAGCTGTTTTTT	CASSPKSVGELFF
TRBV7-2	TRBJ2-7	-	TRBD2	TGTGCCAGCAGCTTAAAGACTAGCGGGATTTACTCCTACGAGCAGTACTTC	CASSLKTSGIYSYEQYF
TRBV20-1	TRBJ1-2	many	-	TGCAGTGCTTCAGACAGGAGCCCTAACTATGGCTACACCTTC	CSASDRSPNYGYTF
TRBV13	TRBJ2-2	few	-	TGTGCCAGTAGGGGGGGAGCCGCGAACACCGGGGAGCTGTTTTTT	CASRGGAANTGELFF
TRBV7-2	TRBJ1-1	-	-	TGTGCCAGCAGCTTCCCGGGGCTCCAAGAAGCTTTCTTT	CASSFPGLQEAFF
TRBV18	TRBJ1-5	-	-	TGTGCCAGCTCACCACCGCCGGCTAAGGGCGGCACCAGGGAGTATAGCAATCAGCCCCAGCATTTT	CASSPPPAKGGTREYSNQPQHF
TRBV7-6	TRBJ2-5	many	-	TGTGCCAGCAGCCAACGACAGTCCGCCCAAGAGACCCAGTACTTC	CASSQRQSAQETQYF
TRBV7-2	TRBJ2-4	many	-	TGTGCCAGCAGCTTTAGGACAGAGAAAAACATTCAGTACTTC	CASSFRTEKNIQYF
TRBV20-1	TRBJ2-5	few	TRBD2	TGCAGTGCTACCCTTACTAGCGGGAGCTCTAAGACCCAGTACTTC	CSATLTSGSSKTQYF
TRBV2	TRBJ1-2	-	TRBD1	TGTGCCAGCCTGAGGTCCGGGACAGGGGGCGGCTCCTACACCTTC	CASLRSGTGGGSYTF
TRBV12-3/TRBV12-4	TRBJ1-5	few	-	TGTGCCAGCAGCCTAGGCGGGGTTCGTCAGCCCCAGCATTTT	CASSLGGVRQPQHF
TRBV27	TRBJ1-2	few	TRBD1	TGTGCCAGCAGTTATCAGGGGGAAGGGTATGGCTACACCTTC	CASSYQGEGYGYTF
TRBV20-1	TRBJ1-4	many	-	TGCAGTGCTAATGTTCGAATGGATGAAAAACTGTTTTTT	CSANVRMDEKLFF
TRBV5-1	TRBJ1-2	-	TRBD1	TGCGCCAGCAGCCGTGCCCCGGGACAGGGGAGGGTAGACTATGGCTACACCTTC	CASSRAPGQGRVDYGYTF
TRBV27	TRBJ2-1	few	-	TGTGCCAGCAGTTTTGGGCTAGATTACAATGAGCAGTTCTTC	CASSFGLDYNEQFF
TRBV3-1	TRBJ2-4	few	TRBD2	TGTGCCAGCAGCCAAGATCGCGGGAGAGCCAAAAACATTCAGTACTTC	CASSQDRGRAKNIQYF
TRBV30	TRBJ1-5	many	-	TGTGCCTGGAAGGTCCGCTATGGGGGTACGTCCCAGCATTTT	CAWKVRYGGTSQHF
TRBV10-3	TRBJ2-7	many	TRBD1	TGTGCCATCAGTGAGTCGAACAGGGGCCTAACCTACGAGCAGTACTTC	CAISESNRGLTYEQYF
TRBV7-2	TRBJ2-7	-	-	TGTGCCAGCAGCGTTTCTACCCTCTCCTCCTACGAGCAGTACTTC	CASSVSTLSSYEQYF
TRBV5-1	TRBJ2-7	many	TRBD2	TGCGCCAGCAGCCCAAGCAGCGGGATGACCTATTGGGAGCAGTACTTC	CASSPSSGMTYWEQYF
TRBV9	TRBJ2-1	many	-	TGTGCCAGCAGCGTAGGTACAGGGATCAATGAGCAGTTCTTC	CASSVGTGINEQFF
TRBV20-1	TRBJ1-1	few	-	TGCAGTGCGGACCAGGTCCCGATGAACACTGAAGCTTTCTTT	CSADQVPMNTEAFF
TRBV20-1	TRBJ2-4	many	TRBD2	TGCAGTGCTAGAGGCCTTAGGACTAGCGAAAACATTCAGTACTTC	CSARGLRTSENIQYF
TRBV20-1	TRBJ2-7	many	TRBD1	TGCAGTGCTAGAGATCCAGACAGGGTCTACGAGCAGTACTTC	CSARDPDRVYEQYF
TRBV28	TRBJ1-5	many	-	TGTGCCAGCAGTTTGGGGTGGCAGCCCCAGCATTTT	CASSLGWQPQHF
TRBV9	TRBJ1-2	-	-	TGTGCCAGCAGCGTTTTAGAAGGAGACGTGGGGGCTGGCTACACCTTC	CASSVLEGDVGAGYTF
TRBV20-1	TRBJ2-5	few	-	TGCAGTGCTAGTCCTTCGGGACATCCCCAAGAGACCCAGTACTTC	CSASPSGHPQETQYF
TRBV20-1	TRBJ1-1	many	-	TGCAGTGCTAGAGGGGACGGGGGGGACACTGAAGCTTTCTTT	CSARGDGGDTEAFF
TRBV20-1	TRBJ2-2	many	-	TGCAGTGCTACGAAGGACACCGGGGAGCTGTTTTTT	CSATKDTGELFF
TRBV12-3/TRBV12-4	TRBJ1-1	many	TRBD1	TGTGCCAGCAGTCGACAGGGGGCCGTTGTCCTGAACACTGAAGCTTTCTTT	CASSRQGAVVLNTEAFF
TRBV18	TRBJ2-2	few	-	TGTGCCAGCTCACCACCCGGGGCCGGCACCGGGGAGCTGTTTTTT	CASSPPGAGTGELFF
TRBV29-1	TRBJ1-2	few	-	TGCAGCGTGAGGGGCAGGGAGGGCGGCTACACCTTC	CSVRGREGGYTF
TRBV19	TRBJ1-2	-	TRBD1	TGTGCCAGTAGTATTCATCCAGGGGGCGTCGGCTATGGCTACACCTTC	CASSIHPGGVGYGYTF
TRBV9	TRBJ1-2	-	-	TGTGCCAGCAGCGCCGGAAGCGGCTATGGCTACACCTTC	CASSAGSGYGYTF
TRBV18	TRBJ2-1	many	TRBD2	TGTGCCAGCTCACCAGACGCGGGAGATTACAATGAGCAGTTCTTC	CASSPDAGDYNEQFF
TRBV9	TRBJ1-1	many	TRBD1	TGTGCCAGCAGCAGGGACAGCCCCACTGAAGCTTTCTTT	CASSRDSPTEAFF
TRBV3-1	TRBJ2-1	few	TRBD2	TGTGCCAGCGGTCGGACTAGCGGCTACAATGAGCAGTTCTTC	CASGRTSGYNEQFF
TRBV30	TRBJ2-5	many	-	TGTGCCTGGAGTGTACAGAAGGGCGGTCAAGAGACCCAGTACTTC	CAWSVQKGGQETQYF
TRBV12-3/TRBV12-4	TRBJ1-5	few	TRBD1	TGTGCCAGCAGTTTTACGACAGGGATCGTTAGCAATCAGCCCCAGCATTTT	CASSFTTGIVSNQPQHF
TRBV9	TRBJ2-1	-	TRBD2	TGTGCCAGCAGCGTAGCTGACCTAGCGGGGAATGAGCAGTTCTTC	CASSVADLAGNEQFF
TRBV20-1	TRBJ1-1	many	-	TGCAGTGCTAGAGCCCAACCGGAGGTGGGGACTGAAGCTTTCTTT	CSARAQPEVGTEAFF
TRBV7-9	TRBJ2-3	many	TRBD2	TGTGCCAGCAGCTTTGGTGGAGGGCTAGCGGGAGTGGATACGCAGTATTTT	CASSFGGGLAGVDTQYF
TRBV20-1	TRBJ1-5	-	-	TGCAGTGCTAGTGCCTTTGGGACTAATAGCAATCAGCCCCAGCATTTT	CSASAFGTNSNQPQHF
TRBV29-1	TRBJ2-2	-	-	TGCAGCGTTGAGGTCTGGGGGGAGCTGTTTTTT	CSVEVWGELFF
TRBV24-1	TRBJ2-3	-	-	TGTGCCACCAGTGATTTGACTTCTCCCACAGATACGCAGTATTTT	CATSDLTSPTDTQYF
TRBV7-9	TRBJ1-3	few	TRBD1	TGTGCCAGCAGCGCACTGGACAGGGCCACTGGAAACACCATATATTTT	CASSALDRATGNTIYF
TRBV20-1	TRBJ2-1	-	-	TGCAGTGCATACGACAGACAGGCGTTGTCCTACAATGAGCAGTTCTTC	CSAYDRQALSYNEQFF
TRBV4-2	TRBJ2-1	-	-	TGTGCCAGCAGCCCCTGGAGGTGGGGAGAGAACAATGAGCAGTTCTTC	CASSPWRWGENNEQFF
TRBV18	TRBJ2-3	-	-	TGTGCCAGCTCACCCTCCTCGGCCCGAGATACGCAGTATTTT	CASSPSSARDTQYF
TRBV18	TRBJ2-3	many	TRBD1	TGTGCCAGCTCACGAGGCACCGGGACAGGGGGACCAGATACGCAGTATTTT	CASSRGTGTGGPDTQYF
TRBV19	TRBJ1-1	-	TRBD1	TGTGCCAGTATTTCTTTGATGACAGGGGGGAACACTGAAGCTTTCTTT	CASISLMTGGNTEAFF
TRBV2	TRBJ1-1	many	-	TGTGCCAGCCTCTATGGGGGAACTGAAGCTTTCTTT	CASLYGGTEAFF
TRBV28	TRBJ1-2	many	-	TGTGCCAGCAGTACGAACATGATGGGAGGAGGCTACACCTTC	CASSTNMMGGGYTF
TRBV29-1	TRBJ2-2	-	-	TGCAGCGTTGGGGTTCAGAAGAACACCGGGGAGCTGTTTTTT	CSVGVQKNTGELFF